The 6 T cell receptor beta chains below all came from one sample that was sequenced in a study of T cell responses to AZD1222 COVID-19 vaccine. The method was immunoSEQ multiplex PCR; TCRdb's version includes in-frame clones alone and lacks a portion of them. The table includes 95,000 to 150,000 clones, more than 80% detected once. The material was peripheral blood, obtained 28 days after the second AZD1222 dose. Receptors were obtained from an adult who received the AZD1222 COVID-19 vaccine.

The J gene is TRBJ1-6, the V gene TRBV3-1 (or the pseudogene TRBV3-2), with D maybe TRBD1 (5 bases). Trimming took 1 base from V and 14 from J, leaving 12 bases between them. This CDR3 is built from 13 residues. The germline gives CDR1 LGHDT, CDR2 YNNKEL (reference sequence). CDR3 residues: CASSQGARGTLHF. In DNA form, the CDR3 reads TGTGCCAGCAGCCAAGGGGCCCGGGGGACCCTCCACTTT.

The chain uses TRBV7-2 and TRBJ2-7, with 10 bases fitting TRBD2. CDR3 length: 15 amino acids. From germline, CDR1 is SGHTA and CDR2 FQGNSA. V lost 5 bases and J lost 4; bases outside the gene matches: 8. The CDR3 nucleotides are TGTGCCAGCAGCGATGAAGGTAGCGGGGGGTACGAGCAGTACTTC. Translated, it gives CASSDEGSGGYEQYF.

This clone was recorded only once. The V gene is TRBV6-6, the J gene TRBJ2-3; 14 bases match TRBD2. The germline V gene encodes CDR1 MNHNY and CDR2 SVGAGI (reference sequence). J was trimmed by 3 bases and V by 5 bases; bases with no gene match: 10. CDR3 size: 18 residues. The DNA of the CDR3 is TGTGCCAGCAGTCGAAGGACTAGCGGGGGGCTTGAGACAGATACGCAGTATTTT. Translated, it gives CASSRRTSGGLETDTQYF.

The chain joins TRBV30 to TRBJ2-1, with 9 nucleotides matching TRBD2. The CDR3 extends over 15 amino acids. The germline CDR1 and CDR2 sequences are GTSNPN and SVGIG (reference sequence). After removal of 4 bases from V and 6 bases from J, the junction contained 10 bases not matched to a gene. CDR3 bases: TGTGCCTGGAACCTGGGGCGGGGGGGCACCAATGAGCAGTTCTTC. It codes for CAWNLGRGGTNEQFF.

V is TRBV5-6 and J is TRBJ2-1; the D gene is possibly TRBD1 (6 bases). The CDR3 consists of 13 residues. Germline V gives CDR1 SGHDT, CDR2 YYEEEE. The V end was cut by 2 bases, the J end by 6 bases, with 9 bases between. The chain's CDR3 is CASSFSRGNEQFF. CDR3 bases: TGTGCCAGCAGCTTCTCCAGGGGCAATGAGCAGTTCTTC.

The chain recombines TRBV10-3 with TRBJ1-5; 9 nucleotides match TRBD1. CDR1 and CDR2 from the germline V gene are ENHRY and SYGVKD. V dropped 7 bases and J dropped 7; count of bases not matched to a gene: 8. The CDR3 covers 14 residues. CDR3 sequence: CAINSDRGGQPQHF. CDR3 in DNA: TGTGCCATCAACTCGGACAGGGGAGGGCAGCCCCAGCATTTT.